This T cell receptor (beta chain) was identified during a study of blood T cell repertoires in COVID-19. About the research overall: The United States, Italy and Spain supplied acute and convalescent COVID-19 samples.

As processed by the authors: Estimation of nucleated cell counts was performed using reference gene primer amplification. The data were produced by immunoSEQ multiplex PCR, yet TCRdb's version contains in-frame clones alone and is incomplete. V and J calls and clone size come straight from that table; D and trimming were deduced from the DNA. The sample consists of around 180,000 clones, 88% of them appearing once. Specimen: peripheral blood. The sequence derives from a man in his fifties or sixties with acute or convalescent COVID-19.

CDR3 nucleotides: TGTGCCAGCAGCCCCGGACTAGCGGCGAACACCGGGGAGCTGTTTTTT. Translated: CASSPGLAANTGELFF. The chain employs TRBV7-9 and TRBJ2-2, with TRBD2 matching over 10 bases. CDR1 and CDR2 from the germline V gene are SEHNR and FQNEAQ (reference sequence). CDR3 length: 16 residues. The V and J ends lost 5 bases and 0 bases, in that order; junction bases with no gene match: 3.